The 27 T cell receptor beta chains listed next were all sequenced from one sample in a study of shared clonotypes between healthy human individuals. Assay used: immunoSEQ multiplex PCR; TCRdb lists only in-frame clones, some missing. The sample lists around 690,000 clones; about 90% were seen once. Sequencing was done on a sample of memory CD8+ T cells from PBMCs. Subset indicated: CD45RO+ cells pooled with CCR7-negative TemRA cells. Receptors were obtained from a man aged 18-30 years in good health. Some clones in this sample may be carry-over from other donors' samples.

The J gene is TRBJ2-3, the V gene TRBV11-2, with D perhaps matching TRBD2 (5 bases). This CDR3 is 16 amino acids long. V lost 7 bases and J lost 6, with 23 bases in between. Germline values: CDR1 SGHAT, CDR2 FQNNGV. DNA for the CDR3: TGTGCCAGCATCGCAACCGGGGTGGGTCGGGGTGATACGCAGTATTTT. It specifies CASIATGVGRGDTQYF.

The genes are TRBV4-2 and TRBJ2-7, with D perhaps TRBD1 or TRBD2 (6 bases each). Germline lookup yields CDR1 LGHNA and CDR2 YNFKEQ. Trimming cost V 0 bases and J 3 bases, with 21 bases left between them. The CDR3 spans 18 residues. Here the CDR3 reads CASSQDRVTGKGGYEQYF. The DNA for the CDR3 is TGTGCCAGCAGCCAAGATAGGGTTACAGGGAAGGGAGGCTACGAGCAGTACTTC.

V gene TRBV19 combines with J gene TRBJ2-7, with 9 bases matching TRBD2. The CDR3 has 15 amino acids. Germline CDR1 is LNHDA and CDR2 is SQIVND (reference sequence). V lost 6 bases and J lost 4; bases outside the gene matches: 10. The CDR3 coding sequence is TGTGCCAGTAGCCTTGTGATAAGCGGGAGGTACGAGCAGTACTTC. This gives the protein CASSLVISGRYEQYF.

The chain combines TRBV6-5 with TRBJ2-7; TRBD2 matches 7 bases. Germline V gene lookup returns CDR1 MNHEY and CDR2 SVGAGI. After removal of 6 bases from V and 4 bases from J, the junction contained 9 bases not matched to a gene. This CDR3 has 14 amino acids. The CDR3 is CASSAGASAYEQYF. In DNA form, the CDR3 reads TGTGCCAGCAGCGCGGGAGCTTCCGCATACGAGCAGTACTTC.

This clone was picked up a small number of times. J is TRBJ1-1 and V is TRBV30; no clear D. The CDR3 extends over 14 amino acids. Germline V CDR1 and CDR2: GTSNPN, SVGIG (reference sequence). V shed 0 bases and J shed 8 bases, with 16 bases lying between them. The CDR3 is CAWSVLLGHAEAFF. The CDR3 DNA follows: TGTGCCTGGAGTGTACTGCTGGGCCATGCCGAAGCTTTCTTT.

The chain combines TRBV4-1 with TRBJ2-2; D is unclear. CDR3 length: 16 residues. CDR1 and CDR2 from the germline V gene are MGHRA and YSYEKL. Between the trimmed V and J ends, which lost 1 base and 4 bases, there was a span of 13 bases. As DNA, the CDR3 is TGCGCCAGCAGCCAAGTTCCCGACGTCGGCACCGGGGAGCTGTTTTTT. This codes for CASSQVPDVGTGELFF.

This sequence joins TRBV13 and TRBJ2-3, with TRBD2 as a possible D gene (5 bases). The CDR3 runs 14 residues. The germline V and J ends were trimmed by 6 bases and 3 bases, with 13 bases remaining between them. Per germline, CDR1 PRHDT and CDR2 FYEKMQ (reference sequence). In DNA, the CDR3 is TGTGCCAGCAGTCCTCGGGGAGTAACAGATACGCAGTATTTT. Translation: CASSPRGVTDTQYF.

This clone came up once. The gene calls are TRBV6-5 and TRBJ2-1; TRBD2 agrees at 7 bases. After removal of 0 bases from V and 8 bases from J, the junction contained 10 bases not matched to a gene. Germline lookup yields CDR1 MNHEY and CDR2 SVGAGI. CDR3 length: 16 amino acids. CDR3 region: CASSYSAGEDFYEQFF. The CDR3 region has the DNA TGTGCCAGCAGTTACTCGGCGGGAGAGGATTTCTATGAGCAGTTCTTC.

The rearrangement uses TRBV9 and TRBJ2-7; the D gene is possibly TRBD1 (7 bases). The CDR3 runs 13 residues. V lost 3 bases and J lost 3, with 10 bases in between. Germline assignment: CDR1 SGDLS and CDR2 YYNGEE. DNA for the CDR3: TGTGCCAGCAGCGGCGGGGACAGCTACGAGCAGTACTTC. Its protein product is CASSGGDSYEQYF.

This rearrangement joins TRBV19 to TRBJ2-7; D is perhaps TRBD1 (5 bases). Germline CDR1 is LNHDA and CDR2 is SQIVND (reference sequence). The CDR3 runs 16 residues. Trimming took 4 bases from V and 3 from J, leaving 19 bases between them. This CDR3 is CASSTGWTLQHYEQYF. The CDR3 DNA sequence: TGTGCCAGTAGTACCGGGTGGACACTCCAACACTACGAGCAGTACTTC. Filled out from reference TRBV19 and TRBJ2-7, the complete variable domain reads DGGITQSPKYLFRKEGQNVTLSCEQNLNHDAMYWYRQDPGQGLRLIYYSQIVNDFQKGDIAEGYSVSREKKESFPLTVTSAQKNPTAFYLCASSTGWTLQHYEQYFGPGTRLTVT.

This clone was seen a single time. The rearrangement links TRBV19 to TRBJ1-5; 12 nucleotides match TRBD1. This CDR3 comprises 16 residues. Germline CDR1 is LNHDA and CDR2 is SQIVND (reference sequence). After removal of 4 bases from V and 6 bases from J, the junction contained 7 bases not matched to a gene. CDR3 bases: TGTGCCAGTAGTACCCACCGGGACAGGGGGCGTCAGCCCCAGCATTTT. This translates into CASSTHRDRGRQPQHF.

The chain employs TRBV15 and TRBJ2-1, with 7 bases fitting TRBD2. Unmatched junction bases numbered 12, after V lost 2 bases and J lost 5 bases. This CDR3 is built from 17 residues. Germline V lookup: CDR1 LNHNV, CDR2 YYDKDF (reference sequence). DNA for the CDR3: TGTGCCACCAGCAGAAGCCTAGCGGTGGGGTTAGACAATGAGCAGTTCTTC. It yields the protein CATSRSLAVGLDNEQFF.

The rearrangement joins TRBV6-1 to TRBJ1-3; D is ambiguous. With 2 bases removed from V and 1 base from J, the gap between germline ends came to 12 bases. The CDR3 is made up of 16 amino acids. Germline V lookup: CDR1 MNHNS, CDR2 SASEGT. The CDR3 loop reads CASSEMMSASGNTIYF. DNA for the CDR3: TGTGCCAGCAGTGAAATGATGTCTGCTTCTGGAAACACCATATATTTT.

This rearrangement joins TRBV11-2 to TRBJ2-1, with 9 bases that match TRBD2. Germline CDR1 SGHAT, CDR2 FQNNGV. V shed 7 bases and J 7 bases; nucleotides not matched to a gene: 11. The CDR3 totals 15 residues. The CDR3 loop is CASTLYPGLANEQFF. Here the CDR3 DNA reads TGTGCCAGCACCCTATACCCGGGACTAGCTAATGAGCAGTTCTTC.

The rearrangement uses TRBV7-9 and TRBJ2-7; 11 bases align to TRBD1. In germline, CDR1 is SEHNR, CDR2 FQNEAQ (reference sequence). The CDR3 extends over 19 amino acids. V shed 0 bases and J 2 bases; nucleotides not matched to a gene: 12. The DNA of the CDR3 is TGTGCCAGCAGCTTAGCGATGGGACAGGGGGGTTTTTTTACCTACGAGCAGTACTTC. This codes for CASSLAMGQGGFFTYEQYF.

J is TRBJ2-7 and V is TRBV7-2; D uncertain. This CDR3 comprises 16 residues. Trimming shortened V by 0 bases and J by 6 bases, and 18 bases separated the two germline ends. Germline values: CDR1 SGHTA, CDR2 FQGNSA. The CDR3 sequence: CASSLAVRPSGPEQYF. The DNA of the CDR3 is TGTGCCAGCAGCTTAGCGGTAAGGCCTAGTGGTCCCGAGCAGTACTTC.

Here the CDR3 DNA reads TGCGCCAGCAGCTTGACGCGGACTAGCGGGGGAACCTACAATGAGCAGTTCTTC. Translation: CASSLTRTSGGTYNEQFF. The chain carries TRBV5-1 and TRBJ2-1; 13 nucleotides agree with TRBD2. Germline assignment: CDR1 SGHRS and CDR2 YFSETQ. V trimming: 1 base; J trimming: 2 bases; junction bases outside the gene matches: 6. This CDR3 is 18 amino acids long. Full variable domain (missing parts from reference TRBV5-1 and TRBJ2-1): KAGVTQTPRYLIKTRGQQVTLSCSPISGHRSVSWYQQTPGQGLQFLFEYFSETQRNKGNFPGRFSGRQFSNSRSEMNVSTLELGDSALYLCASSLTRTSGGTYNEQFFGPGTRLTVL.

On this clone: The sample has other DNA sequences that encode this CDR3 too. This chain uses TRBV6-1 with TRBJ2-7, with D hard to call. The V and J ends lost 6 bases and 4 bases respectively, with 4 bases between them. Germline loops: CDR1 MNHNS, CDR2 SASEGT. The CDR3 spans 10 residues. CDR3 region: CASSFYEQYF. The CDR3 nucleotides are TGTGCCAGCAGCTTTTACGAGCAGTACTTC.

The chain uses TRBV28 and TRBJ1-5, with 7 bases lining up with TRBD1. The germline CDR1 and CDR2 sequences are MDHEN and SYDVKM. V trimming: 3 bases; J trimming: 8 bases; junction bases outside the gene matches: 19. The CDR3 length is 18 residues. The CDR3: CASSLWVQGGFKTKPQHF. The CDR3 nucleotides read TGTGCCAGCAGTTTGTGGGTGCAGGGGGGGTTTAAGACTAAGCCCCAGCATTTT.

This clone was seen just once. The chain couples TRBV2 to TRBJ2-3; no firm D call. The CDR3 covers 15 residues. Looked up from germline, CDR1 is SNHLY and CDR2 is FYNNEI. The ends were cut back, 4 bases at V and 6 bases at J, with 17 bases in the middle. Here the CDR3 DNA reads TGTGCCAGCAGTGGCCGGGTCTTCCCTACGGATACGCAGTATTTT. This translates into CASSGRVFPTDTQYF.

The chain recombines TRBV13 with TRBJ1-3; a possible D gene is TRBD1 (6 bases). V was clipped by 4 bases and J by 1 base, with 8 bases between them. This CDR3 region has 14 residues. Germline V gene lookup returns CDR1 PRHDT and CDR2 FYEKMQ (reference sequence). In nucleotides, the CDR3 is TGTGCCAGCAGCTCCAGGGGTTCTGGAAACACCATATATTTT. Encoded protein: CASSSRGSGNTIYF.

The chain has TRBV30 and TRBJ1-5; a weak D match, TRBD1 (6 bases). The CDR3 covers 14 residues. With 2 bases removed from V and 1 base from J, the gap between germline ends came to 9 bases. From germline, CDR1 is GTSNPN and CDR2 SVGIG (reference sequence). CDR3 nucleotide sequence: TGTGCCTGGAGTAACAGGGCGAGCAATCAGCCCCAGCATTTT. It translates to CAWSNRASNQPQHF.

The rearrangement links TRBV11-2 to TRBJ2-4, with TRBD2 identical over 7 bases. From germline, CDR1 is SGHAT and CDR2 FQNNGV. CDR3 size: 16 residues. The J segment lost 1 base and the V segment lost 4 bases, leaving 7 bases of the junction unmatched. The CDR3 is CASSSPREGAKNIQYF. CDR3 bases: TGTGCCAGCAGCTCACCCAGGGAGGGGGCCAAAAACATTCAGTACTTC. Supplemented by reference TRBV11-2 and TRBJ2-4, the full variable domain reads EAGVAQSPRYKIIEKRQSVAFWCNPISGHATLYWYQQILGQGPKLLIQFQNNGVVDDSQLPKDRFSAERLKGVDSTLKIQPAKLEDSAVYLCASSSPREGAKNIQYFGAGTRLSVL.

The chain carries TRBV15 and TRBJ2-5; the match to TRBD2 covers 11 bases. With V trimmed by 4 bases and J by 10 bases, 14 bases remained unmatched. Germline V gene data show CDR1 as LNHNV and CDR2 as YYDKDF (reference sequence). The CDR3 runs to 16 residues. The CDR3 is CATSIRTSGLDRGQYF. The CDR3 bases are TGTGCCACCAGCATTCGGACTAGCGGGCTAGATAGGGGCCAGTACTTC.

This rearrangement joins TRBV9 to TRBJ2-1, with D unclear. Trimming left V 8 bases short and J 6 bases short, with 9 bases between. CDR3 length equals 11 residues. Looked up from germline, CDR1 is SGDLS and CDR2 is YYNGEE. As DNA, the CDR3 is TGTGCCAGTAGCCTAGGCAATGAGCAGTTCTTC. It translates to CASSLGNEQFF.

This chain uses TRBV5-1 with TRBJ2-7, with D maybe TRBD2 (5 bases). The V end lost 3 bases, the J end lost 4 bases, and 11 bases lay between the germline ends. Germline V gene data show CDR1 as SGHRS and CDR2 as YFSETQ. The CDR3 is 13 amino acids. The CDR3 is CASSWTVGYEQYF. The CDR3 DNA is TGCGCCAGCAGCTGGACTGTAGGTTACGAGCAGTACTTC.

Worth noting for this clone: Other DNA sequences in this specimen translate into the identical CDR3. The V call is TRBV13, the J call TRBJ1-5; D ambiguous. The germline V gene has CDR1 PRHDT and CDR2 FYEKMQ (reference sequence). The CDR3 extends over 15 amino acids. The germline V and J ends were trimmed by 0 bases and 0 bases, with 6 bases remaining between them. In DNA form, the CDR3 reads TGTGCCAGCAGCTTAGGTGGGGATAGCAATCAGCCCCAGCATTTT. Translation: CASSLGGDSNQPQHF.